This record covers a single TCR beta chain. Antigen specificity is unknown. Using a J-beta primer mix together with a sample-barcoded 5' primer, a second PCR was run for roughly 6 to 11 cycles. MiXCR, applied by TCRdb to the 5' RACE reads, yields one record per CDR3 protein. The sample lists under 2,000,000 distinct CDR3 sequences; around 50% were seen once. The data are from a study of blood T cells in healthy people across ages. Germline CDR1 and CDR2: LGHNA and YNFKEQ. V lost 0 bases, J lost 1 base, and 5 bases stayed unmatched. CDR3 size: 17 residues. Findings and limits, study-wide: Strong correlation existed between TCR beta diversity and naive T cell percentage. While age rose, TCR beta diversity per million T cells dropped in a roughly linear way.

Donation came from healthy Caucasian individuals in Russia who were aged about 6 to 100. The rearrangement links TRBV4-2 to TRBJ2-3; 9 bases line up with TRBD1. Sequencing used blood. This receptor was taken from a woman aged 40 to 50 in good health. The CDR3 loop reads CASSQEMRDRGTDTQYF. The CDR3 DNA follows: TGTGCCAGCAGCCAAGAAATGAGGGACAGGGGCACAGATACGCAGTATTTT.